The 5 T cell receptor beta chains reported below all come from one sample, sequenced in a study of blood T cell repertoires in COVID-19. Sequencing used immunoSEQ multiplex PCR; TCRdb keeps in-frame clones, though not all of them. This table holds under 150,000 clones, 70% to 90% found once. Sample: peripheral blood. These receptors all come from a man aged 40-50 years with acute or convalescent COVID-19.

The rearrangement uses TRBV3-1 (or the pseudogene TRBV3-2) and TRBJ2-7, with 8 bases fitting TRBD1. Germline V lookup: CDR1 LGHDT, CDR2 YNNKEL (reference sequence). The CDR3 covers 14 residues. V gave up 5 bases and J gave up 3 bases; unmatched junction bases: 6. Here the CDR3 DNA reads TGTGCCAGCAGCAGGACAGGGTTCGGCTACGAGCAGTACTTC. This gives the protein CASSRTGFGYEQYF.

The rearrangement joins TRBV19 to TRBJ2-6, with 8 bases that match TRBD1. Germline V gene data show CDR1 as LNHDA and CDR2 as SQIVND (reference sequence). The CDR3 spans 17 residues. The V segment lost 4 bases and the J segment 0 bases; nucleotides outside the gene matches: 5. CDR3 sequence reads: CASSTRTGSSGANVLTF. The CDR3 DNA sequence: TGTGCCAGTAGTACCCGGACAGGGAGCTCTGGGGCCAACGTCCTGACTTTC.

The chain recombines TRBV25-1 with TRBJ1-4; a possible D gene is TRBD1 (6 bases). V shed 7 bases and J shed 6 bases, with 12 bases lying between them. This CDR3 comprises 13 residues. Germline CDR1 is MGHDK and CDR2 is SYGVNS. Here the CDR3 DNA reads TGTGCCAGCATTGCCAGGGGAGATGAAAAACTGTTTTTT. Translation: CASIARGDEKLFF.

CDR3 DNA sequence: TGTGCCAGCAGCCAAGATGGCAGTTTGTACGAGCAGTACTTC. Translated: CASSQDGSLYEQYF. V and J are TRBV3-1 (or the pseudogene TRBV3-2) and TRBJ2-7; D is uncertain. CDR1 LGHDT and CDR2 YNNKEL come from the germline V gene (reference sequence). The CDR3 has 14 residues. V was trimmed by 0 bases and J by 4 bases, leaving 10 bases between them.

This chain connects TRBV27 to TRBJ2-7; D is perhaps TRBD2 (5 bases). Germline V gives CDR1 MNHEY, CDR2 SMNVEV (reference sequence). V lost 7 bases, J lost 3 bases, and 16 bases lay in between. The CDR3 is made up of 14 amino acids. The DNA of the CDR3 is TGTGCCAGCACCGCCAGGCCAGGACTCTACGAGCAGTACTTC. This sequence encodes CASTARPGLYEQYF.